This T cell receptor (beta chain) was sequenced for a study of blood T cell repertoires in COVID-19. Study context: Whether acute or convalescent, the COVID-19 samples came from the United States, Italy and Spain. The analysed material was cDNA or gDNA that came from T cells, B-cell-depleted T cells, or PBMCs.

Seattle enrolled patients during active infection and tracked them longitudinally. Original processing methods: Scientists estimated how many nucleated cells there were by amplifying reference gene primers. Repertoires were generated with immunoSEQ multiplex PCR, while TCRdb's copy carries only in-frame clones and drops some. D and trimming come from the DNA, and the V and J calls and clone size come from that table. Of about 480,000 clones in the sample, nearly 90% were seen once. In this sample, this clone turned up once. CDR1 and CDR2 (germline): MDHEN, SYDVKM. The CDR3 length is 15 residues. V was trimmed by 2 bases and J by 4 bases, leaving 9 bases between them.

This sequence originates from a man aged 18-30 years with COVID-19, enrolled during active disease. The sequenced sample consisted of peripheral blood. This sequence joins TRBV28 and TRBJ1-6; D unresolved. The CDR3 spells CASSLAGGYNSPLHF. CDR3 DNA: TGTGCCAGCAGTTTAGCAGGAGGATATAATTCACCCCTCCACTTT. The complete variable domain, with remaining parts taken from reference TRBV28 and TRBJ1-6, reads DVKVTQSSRYLVKRTGEKVFLECVQDMDHENMFWYRQDPGLGLRLIYFSYDVKMKEKGDIPEGYSVSREKKERFSLILESASTNQTSMYLCASSLAGGYNSPLHFGNGTRLTVT.